This TCR beta chain was found in a study of cytomegalovirus exposure and HLA in healthy donors. Study-wide points: An analysis done earlier found most TCR beta V segments productive about 87% or about 30% of the time. One cluster of highly shared sequence variants probably arose as a sequencing artifact. An analysis was carried out later, and it reportedly showed fewer N-insertions in an Asian-associated ancestry cluster than the approximately 670-donor mean.

This clone was picked up a small number of times. The antigen remains unidentified. The PCR ran on 60 Vbeta and 13 Jbeta primers. Profiled with immunoSEQ multiplex PCR; TCRdb holds only in-frame clones, not every one. The sample includes tens of thousands of clones, 70% to 85% seen only once; the top ten take 10%. J gave up 4 bases and V 3 bases, and 5 bases lay outside the gene matches. There are 14 residues in the CDR3. In germline, CDR1 is MGHRA, CDR2 YSYEKL. This rearrangement joins TRBV4-1 to TRBJ2-7, with 8 nucleotides matching TRBD2. This TCR was sampled from a woman younger than 30 in good health and CMV-seropositive. Sequenced: PBMCs. The CDR3: CASSHPGGGYEQYF. The CDR3 bases are TGCGCCAGCAGCCATCCGGGGGGGGGTTACGAGCAGTACTTC.